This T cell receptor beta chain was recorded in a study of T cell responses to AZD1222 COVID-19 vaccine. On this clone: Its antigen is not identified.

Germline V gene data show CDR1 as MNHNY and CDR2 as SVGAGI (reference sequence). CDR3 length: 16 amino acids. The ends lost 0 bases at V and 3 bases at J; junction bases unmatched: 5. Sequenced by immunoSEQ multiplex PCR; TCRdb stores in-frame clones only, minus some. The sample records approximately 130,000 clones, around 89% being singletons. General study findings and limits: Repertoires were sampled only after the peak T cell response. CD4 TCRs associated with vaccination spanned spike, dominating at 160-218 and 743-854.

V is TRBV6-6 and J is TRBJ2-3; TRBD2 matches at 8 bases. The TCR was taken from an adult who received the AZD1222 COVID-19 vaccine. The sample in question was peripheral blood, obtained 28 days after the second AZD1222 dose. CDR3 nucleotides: TGTGCCAGCAGTTACTCGACGGGAGGGGGAACAGATACGCAGTATTTT. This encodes CASSYSTGGGTDTQYF.